The clone carrying this T cell receptor beta chain was seen just once. Its target is unknown. The repertoire was sequenced with immunoSEQ multiplex PCR; TCRdb's copy has only in-frame clones and lacks some. The table has under 20,000 clones, over 75% seen once; the top ten hold 1.9%. In germline, CDR1 is SGHVS, CDR2 FNYEAQ. The trim removed 5 bases at V and 7 bases at J, leaving 12 bases unmatched. There are 16 residues in the CDR3. This entry belongs to a study of graft-versus-host responses after intestinal transplantation. For the study at large: Each transplant was multivisceral, liver-intestinal, or isolated intestinal. Regarding the study as a whole: The authors found GvH clones in recipient marrow, some appearing first in ileum or blood. Peak levels of circulating GvH clones tracked with early post-transplant HvG declines.

This TCR was sampled from a human patient who received an intestinal transplant, so some T cells may come from the graft donor. This chain joins TRBV7-6 and TRBJ1-4; 8 nucleotides match TRBD1. Sequencing was performed on PBMCs, taken about 350 days after transplant. CDR3 in amino acids: CASSGQGGRGFEKLFF. The CDR3, as DNA: TGTGCCAGCAGCGGACAGGGCGGAAGAGGTTTTGAAAAACTGTTTTTT.